This T cell receptor (beta chain) was recovered during a study of shared clonotypes between healthy human individuals. Findings and limits, study-wide: Rarefaction revealed incomplete sorted-subset sequencing despite large depth. Unshared clonotypes carried lower generation probabilities than those common to all four donors.

This CDR3 comprises 13 residues. The germline gives CDR1 SGHTA, CDR2 FQGNSA. V dropped 5 bases and J dropped 1 base, with 8 bases sitting between them. Authors' data handling: From ImmunoSEQ came sequences covering only the junction and carrying no quality scores, so filtering differed. Clones were sequenced by immunoSEQ multiplex PCR, and TCRdb holds only the in-frame ones, with some missing. V and J calls and clone size come straight from that table; D and trimming were deduced from the DNA. The data show approximately 1,000,000 clones, roughly 80% seen once. In the case of this clone: Its antigen is unknown.

Investigators divided CD4+ cells into CD45RA+ naive and CD45RA-negative memory subsets. The chain joins TRBV7-2 to TRBJ1-1; D ambiguous. The specimen was memory CD4+ T cells from PBMCs. Subset defined: CD45RA-negative fraction. The clonotype comes from a man between 18 and 35 years old in good health. Some clones in this sample may be carry-over from other donors' samples. CDR3 sequence reads: CASSASWNTEAFF. The CDR3 DNA reads TGTGCCAGCAGCGCCAGCTGGAACACTGAAGCTTTCTTT.